Shown below are 32 T cell receptor beta chains from a single sample sequenced in a study of T cell clonotyping in hematopoietic cell transplantation. The protocol was immunoSEQ multiplex PCR, while the TCRdb copy is restricted to in-frame clones and leaves out a portion. The sample records some 5,800 clones, around 85% being singletons. The material sequenced was peripheral blood mononuclear cells, taken 180 days after allogeneic stem cell transplant. The receptors stem from a female patient in her fifties or sixties who had an allogeneic stem cell transplant from an unrelated donor, so the T cells may come from the graft donor. Some clones in this sample may be carry-over from other donors' samples.

This sequence joins TRBV29-1 and TRBJ2-2, with D hard to call. CDR1 and CDR2 from the germline V gene are SQVTM and ANQGSEA. There are 12 residues in the CDR3. The ends were cut back, 2 bases at V and 6 bases at J, with 7 bases in the middle. The CDR3 here is CSVEMGSGELFF. CDR3 in DNA: TGCAGCGTTGAAATGGGGTCCGGGGAGCTGTTTTTT.

The rearrangement links TRBV4-3 to TRBJ1-3; D is unresolved. V lost 0 bases and J 0 bases, leaving 9 bases between the germline ends. Germline V lookup: CDR1 LGHNA, CDR2 YSLEER. CDR3 length: 16 residues. CDR3 loop: CASSQDGPSSGNTIYF. DNA of the CDR3: TGCGCCAGCAGCCAAGATGGGCCGAGCTCTGGAAACACCATATATTTT.

The chain joins TRBV7-6 to TRBJ2-7; weak D call: TRBD2 (6 bases). The germline V gene encodes CDR1 SGHVS and CDR2 FNYEAQ. The CDR3 totals 13 residues. Trimming left V 5 bases short and J 2 bases short, with 10 bases between. The chain's CDR3 is CASSQSGAYEQYF. DNA for the CDR3: TGTGCCAGCAGCCAATCGGGGGCCTACGAGCAGTACTTC.

This clone turned up a few times. The chain links TRBV6-6 to TRBJ1-6; 7 nucleotides agree with TRBD1. V was pared by 6 bases and J by 6 bases, with 8 bases of the junction left unmatched. CDR1 is MNHNY, CDR2 SVGAGI, per germline (reference sequence). This CDR3 has 15 amino acids. Here the CDR3 reads CASRDTGVPNSPLHF. In DNA, the CDR3 is TGTGCCAGCAGAGACACAGGGGTCCCTAATTCACCCCTCCACTTT.

J is TRBJ1-4 and V is TRBV4-2, with a possible D match to TRBD1 (6 bases). The CDR3 spans 16 residues. V dropped 4 bases and J dropped 8 bases, with 20 bases sitting between them. Germline V gives CDR1 LGHNA, CDR2 YNFKEQ. Here the CDR3 reads CASSPERSTGGEKLFF. CDR3 bases: TGTGCCAGCAGCCCCGAGCGGTCTACCGGGGGCGAAAAACTGTTTTTT.

This sequence joins TRBV5-1 and TRBJ1-2, with D unclear. Trimming stripped 4 bases from V and 8 bases from J, with 18 bases between. Germline CDR1 is SGHRS and CDR2 is YFSETQ. There are 14 residues in the CDR3. DNA for the CDR3: TGCGCCAGCAGCCCCAATCACGTTATCGGAGGCTACACCTTC. Translating gives CASSPNHVIGGYTF.

The chain carries TRBV6-6 and TRBJ1-5; D call uncertain. With 0 bases removed from V and 5 bases from J, the gap between germline ends came to 11 bases. The CDR3 spans 15 residues. CDR1 is MNHNY and CDR2 is SVGAGI in the germline V gene (reference sequence). The CDR3: CASSYSDRAYQPQHF. The CDR3 nucleotides are TGTGCCAGCAGTTACTCCGACCGTGCGTATCAGCCCCAGCATTTT.

The CDR3 region has the DNA TGTGCCATCAGTCCGGGACAGGGAATTTTGATGGGTAATGAGCAGTTCTTC. This gives the protein CAISPGQGILMGNEQFF. V usage is TRBV10-3 and J usage is TRBJ2-1; TRBD1 agrees at 9 bases. V lost 5 bases and J lost 7; bases outside the gene matches: 15. This CDR3 has 17 residues. Germline-derived CDR1 and CDR2 are ENHRY and SYGVKD.

This clone has only one observation. This chain links TRBV5-4 with TRBJ2-1; no firm D call. Germline V gene sequence: CDR1 SGHNT, CDR2 YYREEE (reference sequence). The CDR3 length is 12 residues. The germline V and J ends were trimmed by 0 bases and 6 bases, with 4 bases remaining between them. The CDR3: CASSLDTNEQFF. CDR3 sequence (DNA): TGTGCCAGCAGCTTGGATACCAATGAGCAGTTCTTC.

This clone was recorded a few times. This chain connects TRBV6-6 to TRBJ1-1; no firm D call. Trimming took 9 bases from V and 5 from J, leaving 4 bases between them. The CDR3 runs to 9 residues. The V gene's germline CDR1 is MNHNY and CDR2 SVGAGI (reference sequence). CDR3 coding DNA: TGTGCCAGAAGTACTGAAGCTTTCTTT. This gives the protein CARSTEAFF.

The chain is built from TRBV7-6 and TRBJ2-3; 7 bases align to TRBD1. Germline V CDR1 and CDR2: SGHVS, FNYEAQ. Unmatched junction bases numbered 5, after V lost 1 base and J lost 7 bases. CDR3 length: 14 residues. The CDR3 loop reads CASSLGQGVYTQYF. The CDR3 coding sequence is TGTGCCAGCAGCTTAGGACAGGGAGTTTATACGCAGTATTTT.

V is TRBV7-6 and J is TRBJ2-1, with TRBD1 matching 10 bases. This CDR3 is built from 15 residues. Germline CDR1 and CDR2: SGHVS and FNYEAQ. V was clipped by 4 bases and J by 6 bases; unmatched bases: 6. The CDR3 DNA reads TGTGCCAGCAGCTGGGGACAGGGGATCTCCAATGAGCAGTTCTTC. Translation gives CASSWGQGISNEQFF.

As DNA, the CDR3 is TGCGCCAGCAGCTTTGGCAGAGACACCGGGGAGCTGTTTTTT. Amino acid sequence: CASSFGRDTGELFF. This chain uses TRBV5-1 with TRBJ2-2; D is unresolved. The CDR3 is 14 amino acids. Germline V gene sequence: CDR1 SGHRS, CDR2 YFSETQ. Trimming took off 2 bases at V and 3 bases at J, with 8 bases between the two ends.

The chain combines TRBV4-2 with TRBJ1-4; 10 bases map to TRBD1. Germline CDR1 is LGHNA and CDR2 is YNFKEQ. With 3 bases clipped from V and 8 bases from J, the junction kept 6 bases outside the gene matches. This CDR3 has 15 amino acids. This CDR3 is CASSHPDRGDEKLFF. CDR3 nucleotide sequence: TGTGCCAGCAGCCACCCGGACAGGGGGGACGAAAAACTGTTTTTT.

This rearrangement joins TRBV19 to TRBJ1-2; 9 bases align to TRBD1. V dropped 6 bases and J dropped 6; count of bases not matched to a gene: 5. Germline V gene sequence: CDR1 LNHDA, CDR2 SQIVND (reference sequence). The CDR3 runs 13 residues. The CDR3 region is CASRQGAYNGYTF. The CDR3 DNA follows: TGTGCCAGTAGACAGGGGGCTTACAATGGCTACACCTTC.

The chain is built from TRBV5-1 and TRBJ2-7; 11 bases line up with TRBD2. Trimming removed 2 bases from V and 4 bases from J; junction bases left unmatched: 5. The CDR3 contains 15 residues. Per the germline V gene, CDR1 is SGHRS and CDR2 is YFSETQ. CDR3 nucleotide sequence: TGCGCCAGCAGCTTTTTAGCGGGGGGGCAGTACGAGCAGTACTTC. It codes for CASSFLAGGQYEQYF.

V gene TRBV5-4 combines with J gene TRBJ1-2; 8 bases line up with TRBD1. The CDR3 is 13 amino acids. J was trimmed by 6 bases and V by 3 bases; bases with no gene match: 4. Germline values: CDR1 SGHNT, CDR2 YYREEE (reference sequence). DNA for the CDR3: TGTGCCAGCAGCTCGACAGGGGTTAATGGCTACACCTTC. Translated, it gives CASSSTGVNGYTF.

V usage is TRBV9 and J usage is TRBJ1-1; perhaps TRBD1 as D (5 bases). CDR3 length equals 13 residues. Germline assignment: CDR1 SGDLS and CDR2 YYNGEE. V shed 3 bases and J shed 12 bases, with 18 bases lying between them. The CDR3 DNA follows: TGTGCCAGCAGCGCCCCGGGACCCCGAGGAACTTTCTTT. Encoded protein: CASSAPGPRGTFF.

The chain carries TRBV28 and TRBJ1-6; D might be TRBD1 (6 bases). This CDR3 has 15 amino acids. The V end lost 10 bases, the J end lost 0 bases, and 13 bases lay between the germline ends. Germline lookup yields CDR1 MDHEN and CDR2 SYDVKM. CDR3 loop: CATRGGSSYNSPLHF. CDR3 nucleotide sequence: TGTGCCACCAGAGGGGGGAGCTCCTATAATTCACCCCTCCACTTT.

This clone was detected only once. V is TRBV11-2 and J is TRBJ1-1, with no clear D. The CDR3 spans 13 residues. Trimming shortened V by 1 base and J by 0 bases, and 3 bases separated the two germline ends. The germline V gene has CDR1 SGHAT and CDR2 FQNNGV. Here the CDR3 DNA reads TGTGCCAGCAGCTTAGTTCTGAACACTGAAGCTTTCTTT. As protein: CASSLVLNTEAFF.

As regards this clone: This specimen includes other DNA sequences encoding the same CDR3. This sequence joins TRBV2 and TRBJ1-4; D is perhaps TRBD1 (6 bases). Germline CDR1 reads SNHLY; CDR2 reads FYNNEI. V was pared by 6 bases and J by 6 bases, with 14 bases between. CDR3 length: 14 residues. The CDR3: CASRNRVGDEKLFF. CDR3 bases: TGTGCCAGCAGAAACAGGGTGGGAGATGAAAAACTGTTTTTT. Full variable domain (missing parts from reference TRBV2 and TRBJ1-4): EPEVTQTPSHQVTQMGQEVILRCVPISNHLYFYWYRQILGQKVEFLVSFYNNEISEKSEIFDDQFSVERPDGSNFTLKIRSTKLEDSAMYFCASRNRVGDEKLFFGSGTQLSVL.

This clone occurred once. V and J are TRBV21-1 and TRBJ2-7. TRBV21-1 is listed as a pseudogene. CDR3 size: 15 residues. CDR3 sequence (DNA): TGTGCCAGCAGCAAAGAAAGGGATAGCTCCTACGAGCAGTACTTC. This encodes CASSKERDSSYEQYF.

This chain uses TRBV29-1 with TRBJ1-5; tentatively, D is TRBD1 (5 bases). Germline V lookup: CDR1 SQVTM, CDR2 ANQGSEA. Trimming took 4 bases from V and 4 from J, leaving 11 bases between them. This CDR3 has 13 amino acids. The CDR3 sequence is CSVAVGVNQPQHF. The DNA for the CDR3 is TGCAGCGTTGCAGTAGGGGTAAATCAGCCCCAGCATTTT.

The chain employs TRBV5-1 and TRBJ2-5; D possibly matches TRBD1 or TRBD2 (5 bases each). The V end lost 3 bases, the J end lost 5 bases, and 17 bases lay between the germline ends. Germline V lookup: CDR1 SGHRS, CDR2 YFSETQ. The length of the CDR3 is 15 residues. CDR3 bases: TGCGCCAGCAGCTCCGAGGGGTCTTCCGAGGAGACCCAGTACTTC. This gives the protein CASSSEGSSEETQYF.

V gene TRBV6-6 combines with J gene TRBJ2-7; no clear D gene. This CDR3 region has 14 residues. V was shortened by 2 bases and J by 2 bases, with 10 bases between the two germline ends. CDR1 MNHNY and CDR2 SVGAGI come from the germline V gene (reference sequence). The CDR3: CASSYPQYAYEQYF. The DNA for the CDR3 is TGTGCCAGCAGTTACCCCCAGTATGCCTACGAGCAGTACTTC.

The chain has TRBV19 and TRBJ1-5; tentative D call: TRBD1 (5 bases). The length of the CDR3 is 16 residues. Trimming stripped 4 bases from V and 5 bases from J, with 18 bases between. Germline-derived CDR1 and CDR2 are LNHDA and SQIVND (reference sequence). The CDR3 DNA follows: TGTGCCAGTAGTAGAGAATCCGGGACGGGGTATCAGCCCCAGCATTTT. As protein: CASSRESGTGYQPQHF.

This chain joins TRBV4-1 and TRBJ1-2; perhaps TRBD1 as D (5 bases). Trimming removed 4 bases from V and 5 bases from J, with 17 bases in between. CDR1 MGHRA and CDR2 YSYEKL come from the germline V gene. This CDR3 region has 15 residues. The CDR3 DNA reads TGCGCCAGCAGCCGAATCGGAGTGGGGGTTTATGGCTACACCTTC. Translated: CASSRIGVGVYGYTF.

The V gene is TRBV7-9, the J gene TRBJ1-2; tentative D call: TRBD1 (5 bases). Germline CDR1 SEHNR, CDR2 FQNEAQ (reference sequence). The CDR3 is made up of 12 amino acids. V was trimmed by 7 bases and J by 2 bases, leaving 8 bases between them. As DNA, the CDR3 is TGTGCCAGCACCGACAGCAACTATGGCTACACCTTC. Translation: CASTDSNYGYTF.

The rearrangement links TRBV5-6 to TRBJ2-7, with unresolved D. The CDR3 runs to 13 residues. V lost 2 bases and J 3 bases, leaving 9 bases between the germline ends. Germline CDR1 and CDR2: SGHDT and YYEEEE. CDR3 in amino acids: CASSFFMSYEQYF. As DNA, the CDR3 is TGTGCCAGCAGCTTTTTCATGAGCTACGAGCAGTACTTC. Full variable domain (missing parts from reference TRBV5-6 and TRBJ2-7): DAGVTQSPTHLIKTRGQQVTLRCSPKSGHDTVSWYQQALGQGPQFIFQYYEEEERQRGNFPDRFSGHQFPNYSSELNVNALLLGDSALYLCASSFFMSYEQYFGPGTRLTVT.

This rearrangement joins TRBV2 to TRBJ2-1, with D perhaps TRBD1 or TRBD2 (6 bases each). The germline V gene has CDR1 SNHLY and CDR2 FYNNEI. V dropped 7 bases and J dropped 7 bases, with 14 bases sitting between them. This CDR3 region has 13 residues. The CDR3 reads CASTPRGANEQFF. CDR3 nucleotide sequence: TGTGCCAGCACCCCAAGGGGGGCGAATGAGCAGTTCTTC.

This chain uses TRBV9 with TRBJ2-2, with D unclear. The CDR3 consists of 12 residues. Germline loops: CDR1 SGDLS, CDR2 YYNGEE. With 1 base removed from V and 7 bases from J, the gap between germline ends came to 5 bases. The CDR3 here is CASSVSGGELFF. CDR3 sequence (DNA): TGTGCCAGCAGCGTATCTGGCGGGGAGCTGTTTTTT.

The chain uses TRBV7-6 and TRBJ1-2, with TRBD1 matching over 9 bases. Germline CDR1 and CDR2: SGHVS and FNYEAQ. The CDR3 sequence is 13 residues long. V shed 5 bases, J shed 5 bases, and the junction held 3 bases outside the gene matches. CDR3 nucleotides: TGTGCCAGCAGCCCGGGACAGGGATATGGCTACACCTTC. It yields the protein CASSPGQGYGYTF.